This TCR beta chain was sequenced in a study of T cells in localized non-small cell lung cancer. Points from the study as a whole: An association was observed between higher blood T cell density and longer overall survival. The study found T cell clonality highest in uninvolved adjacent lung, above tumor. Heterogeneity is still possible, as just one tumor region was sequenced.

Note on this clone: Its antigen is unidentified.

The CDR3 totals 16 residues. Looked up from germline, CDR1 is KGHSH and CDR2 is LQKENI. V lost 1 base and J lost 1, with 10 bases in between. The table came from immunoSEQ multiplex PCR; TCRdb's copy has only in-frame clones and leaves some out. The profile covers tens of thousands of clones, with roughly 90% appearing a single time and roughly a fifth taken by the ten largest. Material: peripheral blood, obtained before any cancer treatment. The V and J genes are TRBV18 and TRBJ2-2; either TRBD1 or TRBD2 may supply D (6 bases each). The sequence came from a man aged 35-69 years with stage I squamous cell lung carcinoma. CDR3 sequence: CASSPQGGRNTGELFF. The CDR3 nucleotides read TGTGCCAGCTCACCACAGGGGGGCAGGAACACCGGGGAGCTGTTTTTT.